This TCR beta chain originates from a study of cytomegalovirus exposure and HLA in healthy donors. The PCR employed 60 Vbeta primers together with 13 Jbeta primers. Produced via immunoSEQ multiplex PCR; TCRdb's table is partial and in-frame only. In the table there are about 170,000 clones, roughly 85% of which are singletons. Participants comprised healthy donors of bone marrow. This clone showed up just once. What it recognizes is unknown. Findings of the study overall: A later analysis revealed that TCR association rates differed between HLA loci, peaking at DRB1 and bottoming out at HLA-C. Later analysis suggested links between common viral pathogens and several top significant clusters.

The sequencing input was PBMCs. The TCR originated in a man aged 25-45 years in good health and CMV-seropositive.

In DNA, the CDR3 is TGCGCCAGCAGCCAGGTTCCCGAAGGACATAGGATACAGAATACGCAGTATTTT. Encoded protein: CASSQVPEGHRIQNTQYF. This chain uses TRBV4-1 with TRBJ2-3, with D possibly TRBD1 on 5 matching bases. This CDR3 is built from 18 residues. The ends were cut back, 3 bases at V and 7 bases at J, with 26 bases in the middle. From germline, CDR1 is MGHRA and CDR2 YSYEKL.